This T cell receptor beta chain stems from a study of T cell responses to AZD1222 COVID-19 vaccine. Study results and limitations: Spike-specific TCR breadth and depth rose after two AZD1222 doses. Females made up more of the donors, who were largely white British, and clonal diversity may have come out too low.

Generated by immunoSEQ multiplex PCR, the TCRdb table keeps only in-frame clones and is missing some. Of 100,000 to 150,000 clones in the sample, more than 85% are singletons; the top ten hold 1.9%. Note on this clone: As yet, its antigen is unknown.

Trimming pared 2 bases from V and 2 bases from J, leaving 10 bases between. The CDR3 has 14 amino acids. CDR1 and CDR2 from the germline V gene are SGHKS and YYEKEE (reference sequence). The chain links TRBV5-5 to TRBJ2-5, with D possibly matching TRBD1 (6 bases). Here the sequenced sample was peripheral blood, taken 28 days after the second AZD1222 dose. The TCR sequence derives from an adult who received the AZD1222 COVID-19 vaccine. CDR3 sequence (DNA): TGTGCCAGCAGCTTACAGACAGGACAAGAGACCCAGTACTTC. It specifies CASSLQTGQETQYF.